This entry lists 4 T cell receptor beta chains sequenced from one sample in a study of spatial heterogeneity in lung cancer. Time point reported: sample taken at primary tumor resection. No cell sorting; template was whole RNA from tumor, lung tissue or PBMC. A single record per CDR3 protein comes from TCRdb applying MiXCR to the 5' RACE reads. The sample lists approximately 52,000 distinct CDR3 sequences; over 5.5% were seen once. This specimen consisted of PBMCs, obtained at surgery. These receptors originate from a female donor with early-stage non-small cell lung cancer.

This clonotype was counted many times. CDR3: CAWSPDTNQPQHF. CDR3 sequence (DNA): TGTGCCTGGAGTCCTGACACCAATCAGCCCCAGCATTTT. This chain links TRBV30 with TRBJ1-5; no firm D call. The CDR3 totals 13 residues. Trimming took 2 bases from V and 3 from J, leaving 8 bases between them. The V gene's germline CDR1 is GTSNPN and CDR2 SVGIG (reference sequence).

This clonotype was picked up a small number of times. The rearrangement joins TRBV2 to TRBJ2-2, with D possibly TRBD2 on 6 matching bases. V dropped 1 base and J dropped 6 bases, with 12 bases sitting between them. Germline V gene lookup returns CDR1 SNHLY and CDR2 FYNNEI. CDR3 length: 15 amino acids. This CDR3 reads CASSEDRGTAGELFF. CDR3 DNA sequence: TGTGCCAGCAGTGAAGATCGAGGGACTGCCGGGGAGCTGTTTTTT.

This clonotype showed up many times. The chain links TRBV11-2 to TRBJ2-5; D unresolved. Trimming took 4 bases from V and 4 from J, leaving 10 bases between them. The CDR3 loop spans 13 amino acids. CDR1 SGHAT and CDR2 FQNNGV come from the germline V gene. CDR3 sequence reads: CASSWAVGETQYF. CDR3 nucleotide sequence: TGTGCCAGCAGCTGGGCGGTGGGAGAGACCCAGTACTTC.

This clonotype has at least ten counts. This chain joins TRBV3-1 and TRBJ2-1; D is tentatively TRBD1 or TRBD2 (6 bases each). The CDR3 loop spans 15 amino acids. Germline V CDR1 and CDR2: LGHDT, YNNKEL (reference sequence). The V end was cut by 1 base, the J end by 1 base, with 8 bases between. In nucleotides, the CDR3 is TGTGCCAGCAGCCAAGGAGGGGGGTCCTACAATGAGCAGTTCTTC. It yields the protein CASSQGGGSYNEQFF.